The 8 T cell receptor beta chains in this list originate from one sample, sequenced in a study of CD8+CD57+ T cells in acquired aplastic anemia. CDR3 and TCR beta VDJ profiling relied on a genomic DNA template. Each CDR3 protein is one row after TCRdb ran MiXCR on the reads. This sample has around 180,000 distinct CDR3 sequences, with about 50% found just once. The patients chosen for sequencing had shown expansion of CD8+CD57+ cells (detected by flow cytometry). The material sequenced was sorted CD4+, CD8+, or CD8+CD57+ T cells (not recorded which) from PBMCs. These receptors came from a human donor with aplastic anemia.

On this clonotype: The junction differs from germline at one of its ends, possibly a read error. This chain uses TRBV2 with TRBJ2-5; a possible D gene is TRBD1 (5 bases). The CDR3 is 13 residues long. Germline V gene sequence: CDR1 SNHLY, CDR2 FYNNEI. Here the CDR3 DNA reads TGTGCCAGCGGTGATGGGGCCCAAGAGACCCAGTACTTC. Translated, it gives CASGDGAQETQYF.

This clonotype was seen a few times. The chain links TRBV10-2 to TRBJ1-3, with TRBD1 matching over 10 bases. The CDR3 loop spans 15 amino acids. J lost 2 bases, V lost 6 bases, and 4 bases had no gene match. The germline gives CDR1 WSHSY, CDR2 SAAADI. The CDR3 region is CASSDGQGAGNTIYF. The CDR3 DNA reads TGCGCCAGCAGCGACGGACAGGGGGCTGGAAACACCATATATTTT.

This clonotype has ten or more counts. The rearrangement joins TRBV3-1 to TRBJ1-1; a weak D match, TRBD1 (5 bases). The CDR3 covers 14 residues. V lost 4 bases and J 0 bases, leaving 9 bases between the germline ends. The germline CDR1 and CDR2 sequences are LGHDT and YNNKEL (reference sequence). CDR3 sequence: CASSRGHVNTEAFF. As DNA, the CDR3 is TGTGCCAGCAGCCGCGGACACGTGAACACTGAAGCTTTCTTT.

This chain joins TRBV6-5 and TRBJ1-6; 7 bases are shared with TRBD1. The V segment lost 4 bases and the J segment 4 bases; nucleotides outside the gene matches: 10. In germline, CDR1 is MNHEY, CDR2 SVGAGI. CDR3 length: 17 residues. The CDR3 DNA sequence: TGTGCCAGCAGTTCCGACGGGACAGCAACTTATAATTCACCCCTCCACTTT. Its protein is CASSSDGTATYNSPLHF.

The table lists this clonotype with many counts. The chain links TRBV2 to TRBJ1-2, with a possible D match to TRBD1 (5 bases). CDR3 length equals 14 residues. CDR1 and CDR2 from the germline V gene are SNHLY and FYNNEI. V was clipped by 6 bases and J by 1 base, with 12 bases between them. DNA for the CDR3: TGTGCCAGCAGCCTGATTCAGGGTAACTATGGCTACACCTTC. This encodes CASSLIQGNYGYTF.

This clonotype came up many times. The chain uses TRBV10-3 and TRBJ1-2; 7 bases map to TRBD1. Trimming cost V 6 bases and J 8 bases; bases outside gene matches: 9. Looked up from germline, CDR1 is ENHRY and CDR2 is SYGVKD. The CDR3 spans 13 residues. CDR3 in amino acids: CAISLDRVGGYTF. The CDR3, as DNA: TGTGCCATCAGCTTAGACAGGGTGGGAGGCTACACCTTC.

Points on this clonotype: A much larger clone sits a single nucleotide away, making a read error possible. The genes are TRBV6-1 and TRBJ1-5; tentative D call: TRBD1 (6 bases). The CDR3 spans 14 residues. CDR1 MNHNS and CDR2 SASEGT come from the germline V gene. With 7 bases removed from V and 3 bases from J, the gap between germline ends came to 13 bases. The CDR3 spells CASKGGIDNQPQHF. The CDR3 nucleotides are TGTGCCAGCAAGGGGGGGATCGACAATCAGCCCCAGCATTTT.

In this sample, this clonotype turned up once. V usage is TRBV7-3 and J usage is TRBJ2-5; D call uncertain. Trimming removed 3 bases at V and 5 bases at J, with 10 bases between. CDR3 size: 13 residues. The germline V gene encodes CDR1 SGHTA and CDR2 FQGTGA. CDR3 loop: CASSFQFLETQYF. DNA of the CDR3: TGTGCCAGCAGCTTCCAATTTCTTGAGACCCAGTACTTC.